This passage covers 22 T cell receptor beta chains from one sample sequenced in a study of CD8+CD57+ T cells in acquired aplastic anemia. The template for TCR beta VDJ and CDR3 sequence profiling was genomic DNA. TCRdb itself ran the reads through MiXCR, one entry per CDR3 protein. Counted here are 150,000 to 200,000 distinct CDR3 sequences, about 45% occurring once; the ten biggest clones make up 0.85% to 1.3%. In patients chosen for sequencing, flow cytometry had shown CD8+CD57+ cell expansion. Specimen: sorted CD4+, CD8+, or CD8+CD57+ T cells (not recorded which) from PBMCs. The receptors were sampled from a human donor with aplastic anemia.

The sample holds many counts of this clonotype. The CDR3 region is CSARSDRGPSTYTDTQYF. The CDR3 DNA follows: TGCAGTGCTCGGTCGGACAGGGGGCCGTCCACTTACACAGATACGCAGTATTTT. The J gene is TRBJ2-3, the V gene TRBV20-1; 11 bases fit TRBD1. This CDR3 has 18 residues. V was clipped by 5 bases and J by 2 bases; unmatched bases: 15. The germline CDR1 and CDR2 sequences are DFQATT and SNEGSKA (reference sequence).

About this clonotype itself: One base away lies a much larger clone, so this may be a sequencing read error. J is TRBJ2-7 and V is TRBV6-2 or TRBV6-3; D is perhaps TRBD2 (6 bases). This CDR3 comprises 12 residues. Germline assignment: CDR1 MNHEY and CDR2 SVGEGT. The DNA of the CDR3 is TGTGTCAGCAGTAACCGGGGGTACGAGCAGTACTTC. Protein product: CVSSNRGYEQYF.

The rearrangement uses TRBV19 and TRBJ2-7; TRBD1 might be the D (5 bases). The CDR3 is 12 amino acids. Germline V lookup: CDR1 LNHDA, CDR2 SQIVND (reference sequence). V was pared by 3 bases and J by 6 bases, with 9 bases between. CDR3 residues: CASSMGLGEQYF. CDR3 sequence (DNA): TGTGCCAGTAGTATGGGGCTAGGCGAGCAGTACTTC.

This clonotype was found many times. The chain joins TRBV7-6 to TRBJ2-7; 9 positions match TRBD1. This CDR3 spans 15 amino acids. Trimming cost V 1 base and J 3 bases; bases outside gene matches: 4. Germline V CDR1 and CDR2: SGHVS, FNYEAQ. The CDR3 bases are TGTGCCAGCAGCTTAGTCGGACAGGGGAACTACGAGCAGTACTTC. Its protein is CASSLVGQGNYEQYF.

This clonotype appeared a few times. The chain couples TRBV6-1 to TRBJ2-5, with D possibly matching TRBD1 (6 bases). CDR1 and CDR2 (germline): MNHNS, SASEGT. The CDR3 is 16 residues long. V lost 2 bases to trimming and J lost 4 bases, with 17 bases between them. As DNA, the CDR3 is TGTGCCAGCAGTGAAAGGTTAGGGGGAAGCGGAGAGACCCAGTACTTC. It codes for CASSERLGGSGETQYF.

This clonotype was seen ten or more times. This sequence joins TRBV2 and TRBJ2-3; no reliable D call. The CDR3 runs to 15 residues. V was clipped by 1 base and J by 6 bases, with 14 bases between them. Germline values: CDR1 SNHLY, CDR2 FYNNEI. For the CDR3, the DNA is TGTGCCAGCAGTGAAGGCCTAGTTAACCTCGATACGCAGTATTTT. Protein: CASSEGLVNLDTQYF.

CDR3 sequence: CSASGEREGRNEQFF. CDR3 DNA: TGCAGTGCCAGTGGGGAGCGGGAGGGACGCAATGAGCAGTTCTTC. The chain couples TRBV20-1 to TRBJ2-1; 10 bases fit TRBD2. The V and J ends lost 6 bases and 6 bases, in that order; junction bases with no gene match: 11. CDR3 length: 15 amino acids. CDR1 and CDR2 from the germline V gene are DFQATT and SNEGSKA (reference sequence).

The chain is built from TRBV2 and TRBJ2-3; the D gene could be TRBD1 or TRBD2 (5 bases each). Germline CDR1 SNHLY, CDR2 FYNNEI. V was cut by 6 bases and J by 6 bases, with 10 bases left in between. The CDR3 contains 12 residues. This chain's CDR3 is CASSRGEDTQYF. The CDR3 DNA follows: TGTGCCAGCAGCCGAGGGGAGGATACGCAGTATTTT.

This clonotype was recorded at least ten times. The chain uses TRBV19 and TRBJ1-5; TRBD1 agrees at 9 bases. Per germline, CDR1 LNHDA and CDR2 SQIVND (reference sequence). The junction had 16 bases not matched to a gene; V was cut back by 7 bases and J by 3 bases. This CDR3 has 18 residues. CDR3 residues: CASNPSLWTGEHNQPQHF. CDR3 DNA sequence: TGTGCCAGTAATCCCTCCCTATGGACAGGGGAGCACAATCAGCCCCAGCATTTT.

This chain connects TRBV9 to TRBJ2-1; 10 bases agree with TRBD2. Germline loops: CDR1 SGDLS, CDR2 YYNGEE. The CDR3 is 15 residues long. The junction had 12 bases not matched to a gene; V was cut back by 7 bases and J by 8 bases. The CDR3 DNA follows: TGTGCCAGCTCCCCGGGGGCTAGCGGGGGTTATGAGCAGTTCTTC. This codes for CASSPGASGGYEQFF.

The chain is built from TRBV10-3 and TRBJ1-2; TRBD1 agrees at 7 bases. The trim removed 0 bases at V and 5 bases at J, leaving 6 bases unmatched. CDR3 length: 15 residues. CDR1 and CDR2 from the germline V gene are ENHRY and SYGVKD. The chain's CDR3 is CAISESGGAGYGYTF. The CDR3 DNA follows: TGTGCCATCAGTGAGTCAGGGGGCGCAGGGTATGGCTACACCTTC.

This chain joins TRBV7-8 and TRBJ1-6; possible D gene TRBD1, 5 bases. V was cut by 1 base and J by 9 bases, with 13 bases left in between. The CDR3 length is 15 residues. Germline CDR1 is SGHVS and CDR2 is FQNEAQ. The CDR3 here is CASSLGQGMRSPLHF. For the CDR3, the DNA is TGTGCCAGCAGCTTAGGTCAGGGAATGCGTTCACCCCTCCACTTT.

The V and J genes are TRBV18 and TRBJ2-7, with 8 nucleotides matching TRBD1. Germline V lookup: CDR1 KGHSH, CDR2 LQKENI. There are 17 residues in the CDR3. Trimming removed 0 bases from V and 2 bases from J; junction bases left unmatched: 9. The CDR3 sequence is CASSPPGLAGGAYEQYF. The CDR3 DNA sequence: TGTGCCAGCTCACCACCCGGGCTAGCAGGGGGCGCCTACGAGCAGTACTTC.

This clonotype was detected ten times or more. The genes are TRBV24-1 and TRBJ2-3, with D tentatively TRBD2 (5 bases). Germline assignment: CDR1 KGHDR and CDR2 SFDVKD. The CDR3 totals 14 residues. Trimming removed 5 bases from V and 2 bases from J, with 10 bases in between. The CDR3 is CATSGGHSTDTQYF. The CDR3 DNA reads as TGTGCCACCAGTGGAGGGCATTCCACAGATACGCAGTATTTT.

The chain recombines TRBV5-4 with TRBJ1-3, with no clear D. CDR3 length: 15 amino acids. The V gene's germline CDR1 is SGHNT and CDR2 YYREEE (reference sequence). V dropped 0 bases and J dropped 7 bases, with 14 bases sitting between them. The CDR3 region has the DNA TGTGCCAGCAGCTTGGATTTTACCATGGGGAACACCATATATTTT. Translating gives CASSLDFTMGNTIYF.

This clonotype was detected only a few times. In DNA form, the CDR3 reads TGTGCCACCAGCAGAGGAGAAAGTACTGGAAACACCATATATTTT. Amino acid sequence: CATSRGESTGNTIYF. This chain joins TRBV15 and TRBJ1-3, with no clear D. Trimming took off 1 base at V and 2 bases at J, with 9 bases between the two ends. Germline V gene lookup returns CDR1 LNHNV and CDR2 YYDKDF (reference sequence). The CDR3 runs 15 residues.

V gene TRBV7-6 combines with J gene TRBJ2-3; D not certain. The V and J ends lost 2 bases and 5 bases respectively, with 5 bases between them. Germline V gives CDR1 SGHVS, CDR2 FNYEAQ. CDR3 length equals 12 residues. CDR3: CASSLWRDTQYF. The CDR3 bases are TGTGCCAGCAGCTTATGGAGAGATACGCAGTATTTT.

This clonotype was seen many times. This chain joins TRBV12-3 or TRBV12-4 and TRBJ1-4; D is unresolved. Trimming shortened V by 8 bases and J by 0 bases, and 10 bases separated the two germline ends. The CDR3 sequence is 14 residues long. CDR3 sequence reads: CASRQFATNEKLFF. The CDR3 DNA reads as TGTGCCAGCCGGCAGTTTGCAACTAATGAAAAACTGTTTTTT.

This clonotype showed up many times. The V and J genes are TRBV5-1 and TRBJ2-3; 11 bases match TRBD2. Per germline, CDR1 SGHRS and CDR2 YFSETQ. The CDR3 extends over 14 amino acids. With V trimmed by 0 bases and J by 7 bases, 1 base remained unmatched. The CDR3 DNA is TGCGCCAGCAGCTTGGGGACTAGCGGGCATACGCAGTATTTT. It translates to CASSLGTSGHTQYF.

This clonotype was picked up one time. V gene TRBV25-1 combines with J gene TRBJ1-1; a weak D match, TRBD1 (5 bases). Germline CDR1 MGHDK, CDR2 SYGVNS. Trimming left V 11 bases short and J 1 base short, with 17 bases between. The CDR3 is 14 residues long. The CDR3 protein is CACKKGPTNTEAFF. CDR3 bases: TGTGCCTGCAAGAAGGGACCGACGAACACTGAAGCTTTCTTT.

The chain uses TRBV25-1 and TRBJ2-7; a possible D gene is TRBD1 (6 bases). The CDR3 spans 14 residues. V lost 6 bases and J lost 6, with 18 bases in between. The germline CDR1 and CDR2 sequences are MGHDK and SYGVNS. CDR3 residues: CASRKTQGNPEQYF. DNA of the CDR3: TGTGCCAGCAGAAAGACACAGGGTAATCCCGAGCAGTACTTC.

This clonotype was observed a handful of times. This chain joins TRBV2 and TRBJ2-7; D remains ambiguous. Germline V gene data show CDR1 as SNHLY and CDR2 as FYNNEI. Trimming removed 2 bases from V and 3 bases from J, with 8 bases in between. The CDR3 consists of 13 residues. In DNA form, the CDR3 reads TGTGCCAGCAGTGAACTGGGCGGCTACGAGCAGTACTTC. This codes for CASSELGGYEQYF.